This TCR beta chain was found in a study of cytomegalovirus exposure and HLA in healthy donors. The CDR3 is 15 residues long. CDR1 ENHRY and CDR2 SYGVKD come from the germline V gene. The V gene lost 2 bases and the J gene lost 5 bases, with 13 bases spanning the gap. It was with 60 Vbeta and 13 Jbeta primers that the PCR ran. Generated by immunoSEQ multiplex PCR, the TCRdb table keeps only in-frame clones and is missing some. Of about 160,000 clones in the sample, 75% to 85% were seen once. With regard to this clone: The antigen remains undetermined.

Whole-study results and caveats: A cluster of highly shared sequence variants was likely a sequencing artifact. Cytomegalovirus association was listed for 164 TCR beta chains.

The source of this sequence is a woman aged 50 to 60 in good health and CMV-seronegative. This chain connects TRBV10-3 to TRBJ2-1, with D maybe TRBD2 (7 bases). The source material was PBMCs. CDR3 DNA: TGTGCCATCAGTGAGAGGGGGAGGGGGGACAATGAGCAGTTCTTC. Translation: CAISERGRGDNEQFF.